This T cell receptor beta chain was sequenced during a study of blood T cell repertoires in COVID-19 (dated by TCRdb to between 2020 and 2021). Describing the broader study: Collaborator samples came from the United States, Italy and Spain and covered acute and convalescent phases of COVID-19. The material from the prospective study consisted of cDNA or gDNA derived from T cells, B-cell-depleted T cells, or PBMCs. Deeply sampled blood TCRbeta repertoires from subjects exposed to, actively infected with, or recovered from COVID-19 were included in the dataset. The repertoires were released in a freely available public database meant as a resource for research on the immune response to SARS-CoV-2. Samples were obtained from the ongoing ImmuneRACE study (first 160 participants) and from over 1,000 subjects provided by 6 global collaborators. Sample metadata almost always included a de-identified subject ID, COVID-19 status, age in years and sex. Where available, HLA class I and class II types were taken from metadata supplied by the sample provider and were not determined by assay-based typing.

In the prospective study, participants were 18 to 89 years old, resided in 25 or so geographic areas of the United States, and were enrolled through a virtual design. Cohort assignment in the prospective study relied on participant-reported clinical history from a screening survey and a study questionnaire. For ImmuneRACE Cohort 3, a participant was defined as recovered based on two consecutive negative NP/OP PCR tests, clearance by a healthcare professional, or resolution of symptoms. Each participant in the prospective study had whole blood, serum and a nasopharyngeal or oropharyngeal swab collected by mobile phlebotomists. Over a roughly 2-month period, participants in the prospective study had the option of providing additional blood draws and questionnaires. Before DNA extraction, prospective study blood samples were shipped either frozen or at room temperature. The immunoSEQ Assay, a bias-controlled multiplex PCR, was used to amplify TCRbeta CDR3 regions from genomic DNA. The original methods were these. Nucleated cell counts per sample were estimated from amplification of reference gene primers within the assay. To quantify the absolute abundance of each unique TCRbeta CDR3 rearrangement, sequence reads were collapsed and filtered. For each sample, productive Simpson clonality was calculated as the square root of Simpson's diversity index over productive rearrangements. TCRdb took this table from immuneACCESS and kept in-frame rearrangements with V and J called. Such tables lack part of the clones; where checked against another copy, unresolved V genes explain under half of the gap, and the rest is unexplained. That table is the source of V, J and clone size, and D and trimming were worked out from the DNA. The sample includes 250,000 to 350,000 clones, with approximately 86% observed a single time. The ten largest account for around 9% of the sample.

V is cut by 0 bases and J by 1 base, and the space between the germline ends is 11 bases. CDR3 length: 16 amino acids, cysteine to phenylalanine. The DNA shown is the 48-base CDR3, in frame from base 1. According to the germline V gene, CDR1 reads LGHNA and CDR2 reads YSLEER. Study-level results and caveats: The amount of clinical and demographic metadata varied by source and participant and was provided uncurated.

A remark on this clone: What antigen it recognizes has not been identified. The sample holds no much larger clone one base away, and base qualities are not on file.

Material: PBMCs or T cells enriched from blood (not recorded which). The rearrangement joined TRBV4-3 to TRBJ2-3; a weak D assignment points to TRBD2 (5 bases agree). This TCR was recovered from a woman aged 18-29 years who had recovered from COVID-19. CDR3 protein: CASSQDGSGRTDTQYF. The nucleotide sequence is TGCGCCAGCAGCCAAGATGGGAGCGGCCGCACAGATACGCAGTATTTT.